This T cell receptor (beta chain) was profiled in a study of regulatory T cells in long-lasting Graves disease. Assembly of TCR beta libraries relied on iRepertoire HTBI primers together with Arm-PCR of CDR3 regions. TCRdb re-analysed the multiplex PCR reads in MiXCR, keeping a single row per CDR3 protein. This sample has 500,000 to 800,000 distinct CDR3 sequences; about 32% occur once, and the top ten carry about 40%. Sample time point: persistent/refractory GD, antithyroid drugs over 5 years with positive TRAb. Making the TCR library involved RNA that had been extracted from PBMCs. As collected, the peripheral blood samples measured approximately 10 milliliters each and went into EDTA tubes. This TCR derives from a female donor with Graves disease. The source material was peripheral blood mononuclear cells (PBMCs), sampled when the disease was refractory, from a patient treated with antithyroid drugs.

This chain's CDR3 is CATSRDLASNGYTF. CDR3 nucleotide sequence: TGTGCCACCAGCAGAGATCTGGCATCGAATGGCTACACCTTC. V is TRBV15 and J is TRBJ1-2; D not resolved. Germline values: CDR1 LNHNV, CDR2 YYDKDF (reference sequence). This CDR3 comprises 14 residues. The germline V and J ends were trimmed by 0 bases and 6 bases, with 11 bases remaining between them.